These T cell receptor beta chains were read from a single sample in a study of blood T cell repertoires in COVID-19. The method was immunoSEQ multiplex PCR; TCRdb's version includes in-frame clones alone and lacks a portion of them. Of 250,000 to 300,000 clones in the sample, 87% were seen once. Sequencing was done on a sample of peripheral blood. Every receptor here comes from a woman aged 50 to 60 who had recovered from COVID-19. The CDR3 runs from the conserved cysteine through the conserved F or W. Fields, in order: V gene, CDR3 length, J gene, clone size, D gene, CDR3 DNA, CDR3 protein. D genes are given only for firm matches. Clone size, where shown, is once, few, many, or a class for clones that have expanded.

>TRBV5-5|14|TRBJ2-1|.|TRBD1
TGTGCCAGCAGCTTGGGACAGGGATACAATGAGCAGTTCTTC
CASSLGQGYNEQFF
>TRBV7-2|14|TRBJ1-5|.|TRBD1
TGTGCCAGCAGCTTGGACAGGGGCAATCAGCCCCAGCATTTT
CASSLDRGNQPQHF
>TRBV5-6|16|TRBJ1-6|.|TRBD1
TGTGCCAGCAGCCCCAATACAGGGGAGAATAATTCACCCCTCCACTTT
CASSPNTGENNSPLHF
>TRBV10-3|12|TRBJ1-1|.|.
TGTGCCATCAGTGAGGTCGGACTTGAAGCTTTCTTT
CAISEVGLEAFF
>TRBV3-1/TRBV3-2|13|TRBJ1-1|.|.
TGTGCCAGCAGCCAGTTGGTGAGGACTGAAGCTTTCTTT
CASSQLVRTEAFF
>TRBV7-2|15|TRBJ1-5|.|.
TGTGCCAGCAGCTTAGATGCGGGGGGTAATCAGCCCCAGCATTTT
CASSLDAGGNQPQHF
>TRBV25-1|14|TRBJ2-5|.|.
TGTGCCAGCAGTCCCCCGGGATCCCCTGGGACCCAGTACTTC
CASSPPGSPGTQYF
>TRBV2|13|TRBJ2-1|.|.
TGTGCCAGCAAGCAGGGTGGCTACAATGAGCAGTTCTTC
CASKQGGYNEQFF
>TRBV4-3|15|TRBJ1-2|.|TRBD1
TGCGCCAGCAGCCAAGCCGACAGGGGGCAGAGCGGCTACACCTTC
CASSQADRGQSGYTF
>TRBV19|15|TRBJ1-2|once|TRBD1
TGTGCCAGTAGTGCCCCCGGGACAGAGAACTATGGCTACACCTTC
CASSAPGTENYGYTF
>TRBV2|15|TRBJ1-3|.|.
TGTGCCAGCGGAGGAACAGGGCCCTCTGGAAACACCATATATTTT
CASGGTGPSGNTIYF
>TRBV4-2|14|TRBJ2-1|.|TRBD2
TGTGCCAGCAGCTACATCGGGACTACGGATGAGCAGTTCTTC
CASSYIGTTDEQFF
>TRBV6-5|15|TRBJ2-7|once|.
TGTGCCAGCAGCGACGGTCTGGGCAGGGCCCACGAGCAGTACTTC
CASSDGLGRAHEQYF
>TRBV7-2|16|TRBJ2-7|.|.
TGTGCCAGCAGCTTACTGGGCGGGGCCACCTCCTACGAGCAGTACTTC
CASSLLGGATSYEQYF
>TRBV14|17|TRBJ2-3|.|TRBD2
TGTGCCAGCAGCCAGTTGGGACTAGCGAGAAGCACAGATACGCAGTATTTT
CASSQLGLARSTDTQYF
>TRBV4-1|11|TRBJ1-1|medium-sized|.
TGCGCCAGCAGCCACAGGGGCGAAGCTTTCTTT
CASSHRGEAFF
>TRBV5-1|16|TRBJ1-1|.|.
TGCGCCAGCAGCTCCAATTTAGACGGGTGGAGCACTGAAGCTTTCTTT
CASSSNLDGWSTEAFF
>TRBV29-1|14|TRBJ2-7|.|TRBD2
TGCAGCGTTGAAAAAGCGGGGCTCCGGAGTGAGCAGTACTTC
CSVEKAGLRSEQYF
>TRBV6-4|13|TRBJ1-2|.|.
TGTGCCAGCAGCCGCGGACAGTTTCATGGCTACACCTTC
CASSRGQFHGYTF
>TRBV2|13|TRBJ1-2|.|.
TGTGCCAGCAGTTTTTTACAGGGCAGGGGCTACACCTTC
CASSFLQGRGYTF
>TRBV6-5|14|TRBJ2-7|.|TRBD2
TGTGCCAGCAGGGCAGCGGGAGTGGACTACGAGCAGTACTTC
CASRAAGVDYEQYF
>TRBV19|12|TRBJ1-1|.|TRBD1
TGTGCCAGCTTACTTAACAGGGGTAGAGCTTTCTTT
CASLLNRGRAFF
>TRBV13|14|TRBJ1-6|.|.
TGTGCCAGCAGGGGCGGGGGTAGTGGTTCACCCCTCCACTTT
CASRGGGSGSPLHF
>TRBV28|14|TRBJ2-7|.|TRBD2
TGTGCCAGCAGGGCGAAGAGCGGGGCCCGCGAGCAGTACTTC
CASRAKSGAREQYF
>TRBV11-3|16|TRBJ2-1|.|TRBD1
TGTGCCAGCAGCTCCCAACGGGACAGGGGATGGAATGAGCAGTTCTTC
CASSSQRDRGWNEQFF
>TRBV5-1|14|TRBJ2-7|.|.
TGCGCCAGCAGCTCGATAATGGGGAGCTACGAGCAGTACTTC
CASSSIMGSYEQYF
>TRBV2|13|TRBJ2-3|.|.
TGTGCCAGCAATCCCCCTAGCACAGATACGCAGTATTTT
CASNPPSTDTQYF
>TRBV5-1|16|TRBJ1-6|once|TRBD1
TGCGCCAGCAGCTTAGGACAGGGGGCCAGGAATTCACCCCTCCACTTT
CASSLGQGARNSPLHF
>TRBV30|12|TRBJ2-1|.|TRBD1
TGTGCCTGGAGTGTTGAGGGGGCCTTGCAGTTCTTC
CAWSVEGALQFF
>TRBV6-6|16|TRBJ1-2|.|TRBD1
TGTGCCAGCAGTTATATTCCGGGACAGGGGAACTATGGCTACACCTTC
CASSYIPGQGNYGYTF
>TRBV28|20|TRBJ2-7|.|.
TGTGCCAGCAGTTTACCTACAGGGAACGTCGTGGGGTTTGACTCCAACGAGCAGTACTTC
CASSLPTGNVVGFDSNEQYF
>TRBV7-2|15|TRBJ1-2|.|TRBD1
TGTGCCAGCAGTCTTTTTCGGACAGGGAACTATGGCTACACCTTC
CASSLFRTGNYGYTF
>TRBV28|16|TRBJ1-5|.|.
TGTGCCAGCAGTTTAAGGGGCAGGAGCCCTAATCAGCCCCAGCATTTT
CASSLRGRSPNQPQHF
>TRBV15|15|TRBJ2-6|.|.
TGTGCCACCAGCAGCAGGCGCTCTGGGGCCAACGTCCTGACTTTC
CATSSRRSGANVLTF